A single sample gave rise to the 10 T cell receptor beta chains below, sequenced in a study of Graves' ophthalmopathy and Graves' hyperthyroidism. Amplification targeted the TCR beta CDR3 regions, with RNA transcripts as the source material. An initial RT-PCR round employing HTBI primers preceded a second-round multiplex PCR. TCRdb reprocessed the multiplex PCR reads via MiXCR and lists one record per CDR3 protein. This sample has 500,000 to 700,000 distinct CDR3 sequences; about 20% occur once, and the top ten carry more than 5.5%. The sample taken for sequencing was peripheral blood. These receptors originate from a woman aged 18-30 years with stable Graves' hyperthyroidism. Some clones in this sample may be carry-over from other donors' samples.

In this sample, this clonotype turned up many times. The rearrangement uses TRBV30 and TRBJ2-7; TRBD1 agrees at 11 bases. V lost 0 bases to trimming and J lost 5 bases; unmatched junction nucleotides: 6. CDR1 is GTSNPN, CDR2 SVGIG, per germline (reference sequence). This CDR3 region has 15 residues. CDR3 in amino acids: CAWSVTDRGRDEQYF. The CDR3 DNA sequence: TGTGCCTGGAGTGTCACGGACAGGGGGCGGGACGAGCAGTACTTC.

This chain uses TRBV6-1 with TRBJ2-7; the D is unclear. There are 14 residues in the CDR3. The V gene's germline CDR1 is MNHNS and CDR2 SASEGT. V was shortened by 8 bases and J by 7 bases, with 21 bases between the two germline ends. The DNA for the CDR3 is TGTGCCAGCTTGGAGCGATCTGAGGATGGGGAGCAGTACTTC. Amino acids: CASLERSEDGEQYF.

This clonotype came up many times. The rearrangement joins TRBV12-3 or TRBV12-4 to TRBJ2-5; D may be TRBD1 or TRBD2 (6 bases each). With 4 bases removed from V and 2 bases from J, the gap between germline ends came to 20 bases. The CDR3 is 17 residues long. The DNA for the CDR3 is TGTGCCAGCAGTTCGACAGACGTTCGGGGGCGGCAAGAGACCCAGTACTTC. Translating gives CASSSTDVRGRQETQYF.

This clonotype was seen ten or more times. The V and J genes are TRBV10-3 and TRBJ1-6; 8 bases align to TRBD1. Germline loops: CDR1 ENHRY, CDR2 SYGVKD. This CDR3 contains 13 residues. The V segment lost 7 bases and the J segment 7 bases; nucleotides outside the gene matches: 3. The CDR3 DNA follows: TGTGCCATCACGGCAGGGGGCAATTCACCCCTCCACTTT. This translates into CAITAGGNSPLHF.

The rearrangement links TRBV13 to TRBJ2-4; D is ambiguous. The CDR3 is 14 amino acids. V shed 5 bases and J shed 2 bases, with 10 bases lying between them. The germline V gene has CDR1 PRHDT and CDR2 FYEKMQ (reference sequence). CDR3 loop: CASSRWWSKNIQYF. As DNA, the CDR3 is TGTGCCAGCAGCCGCTGGTGGTCCAAAAACATTCAGTACTTC.

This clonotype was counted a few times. This chain's CDR3 is CAWTRAYGYTF. The CDR3 DNA sequence: TGTGCCTGGACCAGGGCCTATGGCTACACCTTC. The chain recombines TRBV30 with TRBJ1-2, with D possibly being TRBD1 (5 bases). The CDR3 contains 11 residues. Trimming removed 4 bases at V and 4 bases at J, with 7 bases between. The germline V gene has CDR1 GTSNPN and CDR2 SVGIG (reference sequence).

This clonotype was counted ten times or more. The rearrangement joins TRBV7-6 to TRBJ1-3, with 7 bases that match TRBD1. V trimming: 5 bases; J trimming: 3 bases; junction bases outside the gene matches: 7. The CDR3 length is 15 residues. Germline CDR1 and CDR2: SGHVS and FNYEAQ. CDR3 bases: TGTGCCAGCAGCCCCGGGACAGCTATTGGAAACACCATATATTTT. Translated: CASSPGTAIGNTIYF.

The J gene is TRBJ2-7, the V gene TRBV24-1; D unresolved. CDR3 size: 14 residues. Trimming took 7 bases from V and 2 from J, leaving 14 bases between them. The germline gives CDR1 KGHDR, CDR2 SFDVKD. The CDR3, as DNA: TGTGCCACCAGCGATCGGACGGCTACCTACGAGCAGTACTTC. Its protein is CATSDRTATYEQYF.

The DNA for the CDR3 is TGTGCCAGCACCGGCCGGGGGCGGGAGGGCCGAGACGAGCAGTACTTC. Translation gives CASTGRGREGRDEQYF. The chain carries TRBV6-1 and TRBJ2-7, with 9 bases lining up with TRBD2. Germline CDR1 reads MNHNS; CDR2 reads SASEGT. The V segment lost 7 bases and the J segment 5 bases; nucleotides outside the gene matches: 15. This CDR3 has 16 residues.

The chain's CDR3 is CASSQVFTGPQPQHF. CDR3 nucleotide sequence: TGTGCCAGCAGCCAAGTATTTACAGGGCCTCAGCCCCAGCATTTT. The chain employs TRBV4-2 and TRBJ1-5; the D gene is possibly TRBD1 (6 bases). This CDR3 comprises 15 residues. Germline V gene sequence: CDR1 LGHNA, CDR2 YNFKEQ. V shed 1 base and J shed 6 bases, with 13 bases lying between them.